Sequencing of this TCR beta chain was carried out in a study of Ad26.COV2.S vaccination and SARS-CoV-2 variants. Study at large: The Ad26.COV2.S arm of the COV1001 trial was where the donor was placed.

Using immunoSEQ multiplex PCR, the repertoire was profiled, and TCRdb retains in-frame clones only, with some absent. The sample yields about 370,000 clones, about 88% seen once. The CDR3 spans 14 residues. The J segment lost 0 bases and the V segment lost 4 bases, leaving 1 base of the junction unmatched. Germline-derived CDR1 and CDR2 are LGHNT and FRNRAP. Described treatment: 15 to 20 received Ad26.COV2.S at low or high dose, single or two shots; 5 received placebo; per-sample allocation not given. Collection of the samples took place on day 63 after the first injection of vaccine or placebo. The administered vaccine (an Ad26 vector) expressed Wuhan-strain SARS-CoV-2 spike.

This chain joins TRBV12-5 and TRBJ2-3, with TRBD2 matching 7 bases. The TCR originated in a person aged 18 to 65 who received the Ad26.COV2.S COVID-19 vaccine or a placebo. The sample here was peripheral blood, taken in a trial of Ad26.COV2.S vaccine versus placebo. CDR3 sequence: CASGSGGSTDTQYF. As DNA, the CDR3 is TGTGCTAGTGGTTCGGGGGGAAGCACAGATACGCAGTATTTT. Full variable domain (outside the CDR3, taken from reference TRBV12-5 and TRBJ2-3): DARVTQTPRHKVTEMGQEVTMRCQPILGHNTVFWYRQTMMQGLELLAYFRNRAPLDDSGMPKDRFSAEMPDATLATLKIQPSEPRDSAVYFCASGSGGSTDTQYFGPGTRLTVL.